The following is a T cell receptor beta chain sequence with its context. The entry originates in a study of patients and donors after allogeneic stem cell transplantation. One entry per CDR3 protein results from TCRdb running MiXCR on the RT-PCR reads. The sample shows about 57,000 distinct CDR3 sequences, more than 10% of them seen only once. V shed 4 bases and J 4 bases; nucleotides not matched to a gene: 7. The CDR3 has 17 amino acids. CDR1 and CDR2 from the germline V gene are SGHKS and YYEKEE (reference sequence). The sample was blood, either unsorted or a sorted T cell fraction (not recorded which). V gene TRBV5-5 combines with J gene TRBJ2-2, with 13 bases matching TRBD2. This clonotype originated in a human donor who was either an allogeneic HSCT recipient or a stem cell or donor lymphocyte infusion donor (not recorded which). It is not recorded whose cells these are; they may come from a transplant donor. CDR3 sequence: CASSGPGLAGVTGELFF. The CDR3 bases are TGTGCCAGCAGCGGGCCCGGACTAGCGGGAGTCACCGGGGAGCTGTTTTTT. Complete variable domain (other parts from reference TRBV5-5 and TRBJ2-2): DAGVTQSPTHLIKTRGQQVTLRCSPISGHKSVSWYQQVLGQGPQFIFQYYEKEERGRGNFPDRFSARQFPNYSSELNVNALLLGDSALYLCASSGPGLAGVTGELFFGEGSRLTVL.